This TCR beta chain was captured in a study of blood T cell repertoires in COVID-19. As for the study in general: PBMCs, B-cell-depleted T cells, or T cells provided the cDNA or gDNA that made up the material.

The germline gives CDR1 SGDLS, CDR2 YYNGEE. The CDR3 has 12 residues. V lost 4 bases, J lost 4 bases, and 6 bases lay in between. Generated by immunoSEQ multiplex PCR, the TCRdb table keeps only in-frame clones and is missing some. The sample carries nearly 200,000 clones, 82% recorded once. The sample consisted of peripheral blood. This clonotype originated in a human donor with acute or convalescent COVID-19. The donor label of this sample is uncertain. The chain recombines TRBV9 with TRBJ1-3; D unclear. The DNA for the CDR3 is TGTGCCAGCAGCCTACAGGGAAACACCATATATTTT. Translated: CASSLQGNTIYF.